Shown below are 18 T cell receptor beta chains from a single sample sequenced in a study of blood T cell repertoires in COVID-19. The assay was immunoSEQ multiplex PCR, and TCRdb's table has in-frame clones only and misses some. This table holds roughly 230,000 clones, about 79% found once. The sample taken for sequencing was PBMCs or T cells enriched from blood (not recorded which). The receptor set was obtained from a woman aged 60-70 years who had recovered from COVID-19.

The V call is TRBV5-1, the J call TRBJ1-4, with a tentative D call TRBD1 (5 bases). The CDR3 has 15 amino acids. Deletions cut 4 bases from V and 8 bases from J, with 18 bases between. Germline CDR1 SGHRS, CDR2 YFSETQ. CDR3 DNA sequence: TGCGCCAGCAGCCCAGGGATGGGGCGGGGAGAAAAACTGTTTTTT. Amino acids: CASSPGMGRGEKLFF.

The chain uses TRBV6-1 and TRBJ1-4; TRBD1 matches at 7 bases. The ends lost 3 bases at V and 7 bases at J; junction bases unmatched: 5. The CDR3 totals 14 residues. Germline V gene data show CDR1 as MNHNS and CDR2 as SASEGT. The CDR3 DNA reads TGTGCCAGCAGTGACCCGAGACAGGGTGAAAAACTGTTTTTT. It codes for CASSDPRQGEKLFF.

This clone was found once. The rearrangement links TRBV2 to TRBJ2-5; weak D call: TRBD2 (6 bases). Germline CDR1 reads SNHLY; CDR2 reads FYNNEI. Trimming took off 2 bases at V and 7 bases at J, with 20 bases between the two ends. CDR3 length: 16 amino acids. The CDR3: CASSERFGGNSGTQYF. The CDR3 DNA sequence: TGTGCCAGCAGTGAAAGATTCGGCGGGAATAGCGGGACCCAGTACTTC. The variable domain in full, with the rest retrieved from reference TRBV2 and TRBJ2-5, is EPEVTQTPSHQVTQMGQEVILRCVPISNHLYFYWYRQILGQKVEFLVSFYNNEISEKSEIFDDQFSVERPDGSNFTLKIRSTKLEDSAMYFCASSERFGGNSGTQYFGPGTRLLVL.

The genes are TRBV3-1 (or the pseudogene TRBV3-2) and TRBJ2-5; 7 bases line up with TRBD1. Per the germline V gene, CDR1 is LGHDT and CDR2 is YNNKEL (reference sequence). CDR3 length: 15 amino acids. V gave up 2 bases and J gave up 5 bases; unmatched junction bases: 8. The CDR3 DNA sequence: TGTGCCAGCAGCCAACGTACAGGGGTAGGGGAGACCCAGTACTTC. Translating it yields CASSQRTGVGETQYF.

The V and J genes are TRBV19 and TRBJ1-1; maybe TRBD1 (5 bases). The CDR3 has 14 amino acids. The germline V gene has CDR1 LNHDA and CDR2 SQIVND (reference sequence). The V gene lost 5 bases and the J gene lost 0 bases, with 10 bases spanning the gap. The CDR3 nucleotides read TGTGCCAGTAGTTCCGGGACTTTGAACACTGAAGCTTTCTTT. Translated, it gives CASSSGTLNTEAFF.

The sample holds a few counts of this clone. The rearrangement links TRBV19 to TRBJ1-1; D call uncertain. The CDR3 sequence is 14 residues long. Germline CDR1 is LNHDA and CDR2 is SQIVND (reference sequence). V lost 5 bases, J lost 0 bases, and 10 bases lay in between. The CDR3 DNA reads TGTGCCAGTAGTCTTGACAAGATGAACACTGAAGCTTTCTTT. Protein product: CASSLDKMNTEAFF. Supplemented by reference TRBV19 and TRBJ1-1, the full variable domain reads DGGITQSPKYLFRKEGQNVTLSCEQNLNHDAMYWYRQDPGQGLRLIYYSQIVNDFQKGDIAEGYSVSREKKESFPLTVTSAQKNPTAFYLCASSLDKMNTEAFFGQGTRLTVV.

The rearrangement uses TRBV7-2 and TRBJ2-5; 8 positions match TRBD1. In germline, CDR1 is SGHTA, CDR2 FQGNSA. The CDR3 sequence is 16 residues long. The trim removed 5 bases at V and 4 bases at J, leaving 12 bases unmatched. The CDR3 DNA follows: TGTGCCAGCAGCCCCGGGGCAGGGGGCATTCGAGAGACCCAGTACTTC. Translation gives CASSPGAGGIRETQYF.

In this sample, this clone turned up a few times. This chain uses TRBV15 with TRBJ2-1; 9 nucleotides match TRBD2. With 5 bases clipped from V and 9 bases from J, the junction kept 5 bases outside the gene matches. CDR3 size: 13 residues. Germline values: CDR1 LNHNV, CDR2 YYDKDF (reference sequence). In DNA, the CDR3 is TGTGCCACCAGCGGGACTAGCTCGCCTGAGCAGTTCTTC. Its translation: CATSGTSSPEQFF.

The rearrangement uses TRBV18 and TRBJ1-3; no clear D gene. V was cut by 2 bases and J by 8 bases, with 10 bases left in between. The CDR3 length is 13 residues. Per germline, CDR1 KGHSH and CDR2 LQKENI. The CDR3 nucleotides read TGTGCCAGCTCACCATCCTACGGGGACACCATATATTTT. This translates into CASSPSYGDTIYF.

This clone was counted only a few times. The chain couples TRBV28 to TRBJ2-7, with a possible D match to TRBD1 (7 bases). With 8 bases removed from V and 7 bases from J, the gap between germline ends came to 21 bases. The CDR3 consists of 14 residues. Germline lookup yields CDR1 MDHEN and CDR2 SYDVKM. CDR3 region: CASSRTGLTREQYF. Here the CDR3 DNA reads TGTGCCAGCTCCCGGACAGGACTAACTCGGGAGCAGTACTTC.

This clone was counted once. The J gene is TRBJ1-6, the V gene TRBV7-6; unclear D gene. This CDR3 is built from 15 residues. Germline CDR1 SGHVS, CDR2 FNYEAQ. Trimming removed 1 base at V and 0 bases at J, with 4 bases between. The CDR3 DNA reads TGTGCCAGCAGCTTAGACAGCTCCTATAATTCACCCCTCCACTTT. Translating gives CASSLDSSYNSPLHF. The full variable domain, completed using reference TRBV7-6 and TRBJ1-6, is GAGVSQSPRYKVTKRGQDVALRCDPISGHVSLYWYRQALGQGPEFLTYFNYEAQQDKSGLPNDRFSAERPEGSISTLTIQRTEQRDSAMYRCASSLDSSYNSPLHFGNGTRLTVT.

The rearrangement links TRBV29-1 to TRBJ1-4; D ambiguous. V shed 6 bases and J shed 5 bases, with 16 bases lying between them. This CDR3 comprises 14 residues. Germline V lookup: CDR1 SQVTM, CDR2 ANQGSEA. The CDR3 region is CSVSRKGVNEKLFF. CDR3 DNA sequence: TGCAGCGTGAGTAGGAAGGGAGTCAATGAAAAACTGTTTTTT.

This chain uses TRBV7-2 with TRBJ2-3, with a possible D match to TRBD1 (5 bases). This CDR3 is 14 amino acids long. V was trimmed by 1 base and J by 2 bases, leaving 7 bases between them. CDR1 SGHTA and CDR2 FQGNSA come from the germline V gene. The CDR3 nucleotides read TGTGCCAGCAGCTTAGAGGGGTCCACAGATACGCAGTATTTT. It codes for CASSLEGSTDTQYF.

The J gene is TRBJ2-5, the V gene TRBV9, with 15 bases identical to TRBD2. CDR1 is SGDLS, CDR2 YYNGEE, per germline. CDR3 length equals 16 residues. The J segment lost 5 bases and the V segment lost 4 bases, leaving 6 bases of the junction unmatched. CDR3: CASSSGLAGGQETQYF. DNA for the CDR3: TGTGCCAGCAGCTCAGGACTAGCGGGGGGGCAGGAGACCCAGTACTTC.

This rearrangement joins TRBV11-2 to TRBJ1-1; D perhaps matches TRBD1 (6 bases). CDR1 and CDR2 (germline): SGHAT, FQNNGV. Trimming took 5 bases from V and 1 from J, leaving 14 bases between them. The CDR3 is 15 amino acids. CDR3 sequence reads: CASSRWGQRNTEAFF. The CDR3, as DNA: TGTGCCAGCAGCCGTTGGGGACAACGGAACACTGAAGCTTTCTTT.

The chain employs TRBV5-4 and TRBJ1-1, with 8 bases aligning to TRBD1. The CDR3 extends over 13 amino acids. V was pared by 3 bases and J by 6 bases, with 4 bases of the junction left unmatched. Germline CDR1 and CDR2: SGHNT and YYREEE (reference sequence). The CDR3 bases are TGTGCCAGCAGCTACGACAGGGGATCTGAAGCTTTCTTT. Translation: CASSYDRGSEAFF.

The V call is TRBV2, the J call TRBJ1-4; 8 bases line up with TRBD1. CDR1 is SNHLY and CDR2 is FYNNEI in the germline V gene. The length of the CDR3 is 14 residues. J was trimmed by 8 bases and V by 5 bases; bases with no gene match: 7. CDR3 nucleotides: TGTGCCAGCAGTAGGTGGCAGGGGGCAGAAAAACTGTTTTTT. It codes for CASSRWQGAEKLFF.

The chain couples TRBV2 to TRBJ1-2; D is undetermined. Looked up from germline, CDR1 is SNHLY and CDR2 is FYNNEI. The CDR3 totals 14 residues. V lost 5 bases and J 3 bases, leaving 13 bases between the germline ends. The CDR3 DNA sequence: TGTGCCAGCAGTCCCCCGGGAAACGACTATGGCTACACCTTC. This sequence encodes CASSPPGNDYGYTF.